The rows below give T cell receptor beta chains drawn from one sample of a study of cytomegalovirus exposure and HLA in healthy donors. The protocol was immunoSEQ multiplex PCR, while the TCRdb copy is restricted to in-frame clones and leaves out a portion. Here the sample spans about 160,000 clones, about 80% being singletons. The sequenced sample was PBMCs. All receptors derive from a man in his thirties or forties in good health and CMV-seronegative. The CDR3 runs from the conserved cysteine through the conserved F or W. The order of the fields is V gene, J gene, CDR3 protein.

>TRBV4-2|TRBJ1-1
CASSQDLQGSPEAFF
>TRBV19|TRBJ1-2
CASTRTQQTNYGYTF
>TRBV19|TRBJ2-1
CASSLRTSGSEQFF
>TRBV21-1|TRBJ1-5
CARLQGAGQPQHF
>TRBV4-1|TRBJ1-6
CASSLQGVRSPLHF
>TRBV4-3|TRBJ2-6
CASSQGDSPSGANVLTF
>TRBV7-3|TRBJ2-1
CASSHGGASGSREQFF
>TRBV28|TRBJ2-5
CASSFRDRQETQYF
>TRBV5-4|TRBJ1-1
CASSSGHNTEAFF
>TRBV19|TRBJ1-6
CASSPEAVRSYNSPLHF
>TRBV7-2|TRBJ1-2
CASSPGVYGYTF
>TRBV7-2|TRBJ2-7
CASSLASAAGGFEQYF
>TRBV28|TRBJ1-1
CASSSLDRAQAFF
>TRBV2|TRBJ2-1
CASRPGVEQFF
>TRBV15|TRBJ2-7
CATSRDRGGSYEQYF
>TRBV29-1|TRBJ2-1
CSVPLSGTIGEQFF
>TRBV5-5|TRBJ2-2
CASSLGQNTGELFF
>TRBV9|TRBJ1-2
CASSELRGTVGYTF
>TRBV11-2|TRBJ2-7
CASTPGGTSYEQYF
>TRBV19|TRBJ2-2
CASRDLAGFPGELFF
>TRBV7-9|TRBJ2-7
CASSLVAGGYEQYF
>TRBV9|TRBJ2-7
CASSAGTSGGTYEQYF
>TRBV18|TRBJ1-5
CASSQGLNQPQHF
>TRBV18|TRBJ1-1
CASSPTTDRATMNTEAFF
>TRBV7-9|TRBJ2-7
CASSPRTVRSYEQYF
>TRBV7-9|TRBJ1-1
CASSEHQMNTEAFF
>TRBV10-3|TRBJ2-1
CAISESQGPGEQFF
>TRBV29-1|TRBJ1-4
CSVGWTGGFNEKLFF
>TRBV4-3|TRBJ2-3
CASSQLGQAYTDTQYF
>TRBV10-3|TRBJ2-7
CASRRDREEQYF
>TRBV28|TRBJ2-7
CASSTGTSLYEQYF
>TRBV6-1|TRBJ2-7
CASTGRPYEQYF
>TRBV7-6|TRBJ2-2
CASSDDQGVYTGELFF
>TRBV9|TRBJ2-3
CASSVGGGGADTQYF
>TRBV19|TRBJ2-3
CASGTSASTDTQYF
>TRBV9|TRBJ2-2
CASSVVGPGEVNTGELFF
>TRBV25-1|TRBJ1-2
CASSGQGAYGYTF
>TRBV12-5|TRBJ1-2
CASGSYRGRTYGYTF
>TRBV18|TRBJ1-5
CASSGQGSNQPQHF
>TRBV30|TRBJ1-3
CAWKDTQTRNTIYF
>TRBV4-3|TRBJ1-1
CASSQGRDRKNTEAFF
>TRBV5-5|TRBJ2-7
CASSTGLGGNEQYF
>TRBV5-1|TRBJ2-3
CASSPLGDTQYF